The 19 T cell receptor beta chains below come from one sample, sequenced in a study of OX40 agonist ivuxolimab in advanced cancers. The repertoire was sequenced with immunoSEQ multiplex PCR; TCRdb's copy has only in-frame clones and lacks some. The sample consists of roughly 59,000 clones, roughly four fifths of them appearing once. Sequenced here: CD4+ or CD8+ T cells sorted from blood, sampled in a trial of the OX40 agonist ivuxolimab. These TCRs come from an adult with an advanced solid tumor such as melanoma, head and neck, liver or kidney cancer.

The chain has TRBV5-1 and TRBJ2-3; TRBD2 agrees at 9 bases. The CDR3 has 14 amino acids. Germline loops: CDR1 SGHRS, CDR2 YFSETQ. V shed 4 bases, J shed 8 bases, and the junction held 8 bases outside the gene matches. The CDR3 protein is CASSRREGGGTQYF. The CDR3 DNA follows: TGCGCCAGCAGCCGGCGGGAGGGGGGAGGTACGCAGTATTTT.

V is TRBV4-3 and J is TRBJ1-4; 10 nucleotides align to TRBD1. The CDR3 runs to 15 residues. The V gene's germline CDR1 is LGHNA and CDR2 YSLEER. Losses at the gene ends were 0 bases for V and 7 bases for J; bases not matched to a gene: 2. CDR3 DNA: TGCGCCAGCAGCCAAGATCGGGACAGGGGTGAAAAACTGTTTTTT. Its protein is CASSQDRDRGEKLFF.

The gene calls are TRBV5-4 and TRBJ1-4; D is ambiguous. The length of the CDR3 is 16 residues. Germline CDR1 is SGHNT and CDR2 is YYREEE (reference sequence). V lost 4 bases and J lost 0, with 13 bases in between. The chain's CDR3 is CASSKDGIATNEKLFF. The CDR3 nucleotides are TGTGCCAGCAGCAAAGACGGGATCGCAACTAATGAAAAACTGTTTTTT.

The V call is TRBV5-1, the J call TRBJ1-4, with D tentatively TRBD1 (6 bases). The CDR3 is 15 residues long. Germline V gene sequence: CDR1 SGHRS, CDR2 YFSETQ. The V end was cut by 3 bases, the J end by 3 bases, with 12 bases between. CDR3 sequence (DNA): TGCGCCAGCAGCTCTCAGGGGTCCCCTAATGAAAAACTGTTTTTT. Protein: CASSSQGSPNEKLFF. The full variable domain, its missing parts supplied by reference TRBV5-1 and TRBJ1-4, is KAGVTQTPRYLIKTRGQQVTLSCSPISGHRSVSWYQQTPGQGLQFLFEYFSETQRNKGNFPGRFSGRQFSNSRSEMNVSTLELGDSALYLCASSSQGSPNEKLFFGSGTQLSVL.

The chain is built from TRBV6-1 and TRBJ1-1; D is uncertain. Per germline, CDR1 MNHNS and CDR2 SASEGT. This CDR3 spans 12 amino acids. The germline V and J ends were trimmed by 8 bases and 6 bases, with 13 bases remaining between them. CDR3 bases: TGTGCCAGCCGACCTATTGGGGCTGAAGCTTTCTTT. This codes for CASRPIGAEAFF.

The V and J genes are TRBV7-8 and TRBJ1-1; D ambiguous. Deletions cut 1 base from V and 1 base from J, with 13 bases between. CDR1 is SGHVS and CDR2 is FQNEAQ in the germline V gene. This CDR3 is 16 amino acids long. This CDR3 is CASSLGLMGRNTEAFF. The CDR3, as DNA: TGTGCCAGCAGCTTAGGTCTGATGGGAAGGAACACTGAAGCTTTCTTT.

The chain couples TRBV5-1 to TRBJ2-7; D gene uncertain. CDR1 and CDR2 from the germline V gene are SGHRS and YFSETQ. The CDR3 has 16 amino acids. Trimming pared 4 bases from V and 2 bases from J, leaving 19 bases between. This CDR3 is CASSPTLQSRTYEQYF. CDR3 nucleotide sequence: TGCGCCAGCAGCCCCACCCTACAAAGCCGGACCTACGAGCAGTACTTC. Combining the CDR3 with reference TRBV5-1 and TRBJ2-7 gives the whole variable domain KAGVTQTPRYLIKTRGQQVTLSCSPISGHRSVSWYQQTPGQGLQFLFEYFSETQRNKGNFPGRFSGRQFSNSRSEMNVSTLELGDSALYLCASSPTLQSRTYEQYFGPGTRLTVT.

This clone was detected once. The chain uses TRBV5-8 and TRBJ1-2; 9 positions match TRBD1. J gave up 5 bases and V 4 bases, and 6 bases lay outside the gene matches. The CDR3 is 14 amino acids. Germline lookup yields CDR1 SGHTS and CDR2 YDEGEE. CDR3 nucleotides: TGTGCCAGCAGCCGTCGGGACAGGGCTTATGGCTACACCTTC. Translation gives CASSRRDRAYGYTF.

The rearrangement uses TRBV21-1 and TRBJ2-1; the table's D call, TRBD2, has no DNA check behind it. TRBV21-1 is marked as a pseudogene. CDR3 length equals 16 residues. The CDR3 nucleotides read TGTGCCAGCAGCAACCCTTCTAGCGGCCAATACAATGAGCAGTTCTTC. It yields the protein CASSNPSSGQYNEQFF.

The chain joins TRBV6-1 to TRBJ2-5; unclear D gene. The V and J ends lost 4 bases and 9 bases respectively, with 15 bases between them. The CDR3 has 13 residues. Germline V gives CDR1 MNHNS, CDR2 SASEGT. Here the CDR3 DNA reads TGTGCCAGCAGTGGACTGGACCGCGCGGCCCAGTACTTC. Translating gives CASSGLDRAAQYF.

This chain links TRBV11-3 with TRBJ2-5; 11 nucleotides line up with TRBD2. Germline trimming cut 4 bases from V and 3 bases from J; bases unmatched to any gene: 7. The germline V gene encodes CDR1 SGHNT and CDR2 YENEEA. The CDR3 runs 16 residues. CDR3: CASSSRTSGLKETQYF. The DNA for the CDR3 is TGTGCCAGCAGCTCCCGGACTAGCGGGCTCAAAGAGACCCAGTACTTC.

The CDR3 is CASSFGQGAYGYTF. The CDR3 nucleotides are TGTGCCAGCAGTTTCGGACAGGGGGCGTATGGCTACACCTTC. This sequence joins TRBV6-6 and TRBJ1-2; TRBD1 aligns across 11 bases. V shed 4 bases, J shed 5 bases, and the junction held 3 bases outside the gene matches. This CDR3 has 14 amino acids. Looked up from germline, CDR1 is MNHNY and CDR2 is SVGAGI (reference sequence).

The rearrangement links TRBV27 to TRBJ1-1, with D perhaps TRBD1 (6 bases). From germline, CDR1 is MNHEY and CDR2 SMNVEV (reference sequence). V was trimmed by 8 bases and J by 3 bases, leaving 10 bases between them. The CDR3 has 12 amino acids. CDR3 sequence: CASSGAYTEAFF. CDR3 nucleotide sequence: TGTGCCAGCTCAGGGGCCTACACTGAAGCTTTCTTT.

The chain joins TRBV5-4 to TRBJ2-5; 8 nucleotides match TRBD2. Germline assignment: CDR1 SGHNT and CDR2 YYREEE (reference sequence). Losses at the gene ends were 0 bases for V and 1 base for J; bases not matched to a gene: 8. This CDR3 comprises 17 residues. The CDR3 loop reads CASSLEGAGAFQETQYF. The CDR3 DNA reads TGTGCCAGCAGCTTGGAAGGAGCGGGGGCCTTCCAAGAGACCCAGTACTTC. The whole variable domain, remainder taken from reference TRBV5-4 and TRBJ2-5, is ETGVTQSPTHLIKTRGQQVTLRCSSQSGHNTVSWYQQALGQGPQFIFQYYREEENGRGNFPPRFSGLQFPNYSSELNVNALELDDSALYLCASSLEGAGAFQETQYFGPGTRLLVL.

The V and J genes are TRBV6-1 and TRBJ1-4, with D perhaps matching TRBD1 (5 bases). Germline CDR1 reads MNHNS; CDR2 reads SASEGT. The V and J ends lost 4 bases and 8 bases respectively, with 17 bases between them. The CDR3 runs 15 residues. DNA for the CDR3: TGTGCCAGCAGTGTCCTTACAGGAGCGAGGGAAAAACTGTTTTTT. Protein sequence: CASSVLTGAREKLFF.

The table lists this clone with a few counts. The chain links TRBV7-8 to TRBJ1-5; no clear D. The length of the CDR3 is 15 residues. Germline CDR1 and CDR2: SGHVS and FQNEAQ. Trimming cost V 2 bases and J 7 bases, with 15 bases left between them. The CDR3 region is CASSLSGRAAQPQHF. CDR3 nucleotide sequence: TGTGCCAGCAGCTTATCCGGGAGGGCCGCCCAGCCCCAGCATTTT. The full variable domain, its missing parts supplied by reference TRBV7-8 and TRBJ1-5, is GAGVSQSPRYKVAKRGQDVALRCDPISGHVSLFWYQQALGQGPEFLTYFQNEAQLDKSGLPSDRFFAERPEGSVSTLKIQRTQQEDSAVYLCASSLSGRAAQPQHFGDGTRLSIL.

The chain carries TRBV19 and TRBJ2-3; D possibly uses TRBD1 or TRBD2 (6 bases each). V lost 3 bases and J 10 bases, leaving 14 bases between the germline ends. This CDR3 is 13 amino acids long. Germline values: CDR1 LNHDA, CDR2 SQIVND (reference sequence). The CDR3 DNA sequence: TGTGCCAGTAGTATTCGGGGGACATCGCCGCAGTATTTT. Protein: CASSIRGTSPQYF.

The chain links TRBV2 to TRBJ2-1; D unresolved. The CDR3 spans 12 residues. The ends were cut back, 4 bases at V and 6 bases at J, with 7 bases in the middle. CDR1 is SNHLY and CDR2 is FYNNEI in the germline V gene. For the CDR3, the DNA is TGTGCCAGCAGTGCAACAGCCAATGAGCAGTTCTTC. This codes for CASSATANEQFF.

This clone has only one observation. The gene calls are TRBV6-5 and TRBJ2-3; no firm D call. This CDR3 region has 11 residues. Germline loops: CDR1 MNHEY, CDR2 SVGAGI. V lost 2 bases and J 6 bases, leaving 3 bases between the germline ends. The CDR3 region has the DNA TGTGCCAGCAGTTACAAGGATACGCAGTATTTT. It translates to CASSYKDTQYF.